This TCR beta chain came from a study of T cell responses to AZD1222 COVID-19 vaccine. This CDR3 comprises 16 residues. Germline V gene data show CDR1 as SGHRS and CDR2 as YFSETQ. V lost 4 bases, J lost 3 bases, and 16 bases lay in between. The data were produced by immunoSEQ multiplex PCR, yet TCRdb's version contains in-frame clones alone and is incomplete. Of 100,000 to 150,000 clones listed, 87% are singletons. Note on this clone: Its specificity is not known.

Study findings and constraints: Targets within unmutated variant regions were reportedly found for nearly half of spike-specific TCRs. Vaccine-associated CD4 TCRs spanned spike, dominant at 160-218 and 743-854.

The receptor was isolated from an adult in good health. The sequenced sample was peripheral blood, obtained on day 0 of AZD1222 vaccination. The V and J genes are TRBV5-1 and TRBJ2-2; possibly TRBD2 for D (6 bases). The CDR3 region has the DNA TGCGCCAGCAGCCAGGGACTCAACGTCCACACCGGGGAGCTGTTTTTT. This translates into CASSQGLNVHTGELFF.